What follows describes a single T cell receptor beta chain. In the authors' methods: Amplified reference gene primers provided the basis for estimating nucleated cell counts. Clones were read by immunoSEQ multiplex PCR, and TCRdb kept only the in-frame ones, dropping some. That table gives V, J and clone size, and the DNA gave D and trimming. The profile covers a few hundred thousand clones, with 80% to 90% appearing a single time and roughly 1.4% taken by the ten largest. Germline V lookup: CDR1 SGHVS, CDR2 FNYEAQ. This CDR3 is 18 amino acids long. The ends lost 2 bases at V and 0 bases at J; junction bases unmatched: 7. The data derive from a study of blood T cell repertoires in COVID-19. Looking at the study overall: Material from acute and convalescent COVID-19 was sourced from the United States, Italy and Spain. From T cells, B-cell-depleted T cells, or PBMCs came the material, which was cDNA or gDNA.

This chain connects TRBV7-6 to TRBJ1-1; 12 nucleotides align to TRBD1. The TCR originated in a woman in her forties who had recovered from COVID-19. The sample consisted of peripheral blood. CDR3 amino acids: CASSLIGTGGSMNTEAFF. CDR3 nucleotides: TGTGCCAGCAGCTTAATCGGGACAGGGGGCTCGATGAACACTGAAGCTTTCTTT.